This is a list of T cell receptor beta chains from one sample in a study of T cell responses to AZD1222 COVID-19 vaccine. Sequenced by immunoSEQ multiplex PCR; TCRdb stores in-frame clones only, minus some. There are approximately 150,000 clones in the sample; less than 95% occur only once, and 5% to 6.5% lies in the top ten. Specimen: peripheral blood, collected 28 days after the second AZD1222 dose. The receptors come from an adult who received the AZD1222 COVID-19 vaccine. Each CDR3 is given with its conserved first and last residue. A D gene is named only where the DNA matches it firmly. Clone size is given for some rows only: seen once, a few or many times, or a class if the clone is expanded.

D gene	V gene	clone size	J gene	CDR3 protein	CDR3 DNA
TRBD1	TRBV24-1	NA	TRBJ2-7	CATSASGTGYPYEQYF	TGTGCCACCAGTGCCTCCGGGACAGGGTATCCCTACGAGCAGTACTTC
NA	TRBV7-9	NA	TRBJ1-2	CASSLWIAGDYGYTF	TGTGCCAGCAGCTTATGGATCGCAGGCGACTATGGCTACACCTTC
TRBD1	TRBV28	NA	TRBJ1-2	CASRRGTGQHGYTF	TGTGCCAGCAGACGCGGGACAGGGCAACATGGCTACACCTTC
NA	TRBV6-5	NA	TRBJ1-6	CASSTQGFGSPLHF	TGTGCCAGCAGTACACAGGGTTTCGGATCACCCCTCCACTTT
NA	TRBV5-6	NA	TRBJ1-5	CASSLGEASNQPQHF	TGTGCCAGCAGCTTAGGGGAGGCGAGCAATCAGCCCCAGCATTTT
NA	TRBV7-6	NA	TRBJ1-4	CASSLKRLGQAGEKLFF	TGTGCCAGCAGCTTGAAACGGCTGGGTCAGGCTGGAGAAAAACTGTTTTTT
NA	TRBV30	NA	TRBJ2-7	CAWRGGLGIDEQYF	TGTGCCTGGAGAGGGGGGCTTGGCATCGACGAGCAGTACTTC
NA	TRBV29-1	NA	TRBJ2-1	CSAPQGGGEQFF	TGCAGCGCCCCTCAGGGGGGGGGAGAGCAGTTCTTC
NA	TRBV28	NA	TRBJ1-4	CASSYWTLTTNEKLFF	TGTGCCAGCAGTTACTGGACTCTAACAACTAATGAAAAACTGTTTTTT
TRBD1	TRBV10-2	NA	TRBJ1-2	CASRPGTGTYGYTF	TGCGCCAGCAGGCCCGGGACAGGGACATATGGCTACACCTTC
TRBD1	TRBV6-6	NA	TRBJ1-6	CASSYGTDNSPLHF	TGTGCCAGCAGTTACGGGACAGATAATTCACCCCTCCACTTT
NA	TRBV5-1	few	TRBJ2-7	CASSFGTESYEQYF	TGCGCCAGCAGCTTTGGAACAGAATCCTACGAGCAGTACTTC
NA	TRBV7-2	once	TRBJ2-4	CASSRPARADIQYF	TGTGCCAGCAGCCGTCCGGCGAGAGCGGACATTCAGTACTTC
NA	TRBV4-1	NA	TRBJ2-3	CASSPGRTSTDTQYF	TGCGCCAGCAGCCCGGGACGGACCTCCACAGATACGCAGTATTTT
TRBD2	TRBV24-1	NA	TRBJ2-5	CATSDSGRLAGVQYF	TGTGCCACCAGTGATTCAGGCCGACTAGCGGGAGTCCAGTACTTC
NA	TRBV6-5	NA	TRBJ1-6	CASSRSYNSPLHF	TGTGCCAGCTCCCGTTCCTATAATTCACCCCTCCACTTT
NA	TRBV5-1	NA	TRBJ2-2	CASSGGTVAGELFF	TGCGCCAGCAGCGGAGGGACGGTGGCCGGGGAGCTGTTTTTT